This TCR beta chain was recorded in a study of T cells after yellow fever vaccination. Across the study: Low-cell-number fractions underwent preparation using SMART-Seq v4 Ultra Low Input.

Germline V gene data show CDR1 as SGHRS and CDR2 as YFSETQ. CDR3 length: 16 residues. J was trimmed by 6 bases and V by 0 bases; bases with no gene match: 6. TCR cDNA, made by 5'RACE template switching, carried an added universal primer site and UMIs. TCRdb recomputed calls from the 5' RACE reads with MiXCR, one row per CDR3 protein. The sample lists some 49,000 distinct CDR3 sequences; around 6.5% were seen once. This clonotype was detected a few times. This clonotype was obtained from a man aged 30 to 39 who received the YFV17D yellow fever vaccine. The chain couples TRBV5-1 to TRBJ2-2; 9 bases map to TRBD1. The specimen was PBMCs, either bulk or a sorted T-cell subset (CD4+, CD8+, memory, or dextramer-sorted; not recorded which), collected 45 days after the yellow fever booster vaccination. The CDR3 spells CASSLGQGGYPGELFF. For the CDR3, the DNA is TGCGCCAGCAGCTTGGGACAGGGGGGTTACCCCGGGGAGCTGTTTTTT.